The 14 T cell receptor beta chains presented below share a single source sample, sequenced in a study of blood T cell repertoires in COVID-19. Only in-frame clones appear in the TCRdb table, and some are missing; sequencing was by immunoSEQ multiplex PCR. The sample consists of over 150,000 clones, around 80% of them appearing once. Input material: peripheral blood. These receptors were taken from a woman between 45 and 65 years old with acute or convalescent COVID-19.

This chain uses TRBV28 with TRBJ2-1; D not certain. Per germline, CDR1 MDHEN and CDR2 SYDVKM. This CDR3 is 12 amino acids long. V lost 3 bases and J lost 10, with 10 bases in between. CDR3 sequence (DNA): TGTGCCAGCAGTTTGTCGACTGCGGAGCAGTTCTTC. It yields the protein CASSLSTAEQFF.

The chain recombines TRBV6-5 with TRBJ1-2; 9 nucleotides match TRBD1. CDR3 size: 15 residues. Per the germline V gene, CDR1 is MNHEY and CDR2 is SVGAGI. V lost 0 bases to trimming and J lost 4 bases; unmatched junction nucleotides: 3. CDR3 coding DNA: TGTGCCAGCAGTTACTCCGGGACAGGGACCTATGGCTACACCTTC. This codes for CASSYSGTGTYGYTF.

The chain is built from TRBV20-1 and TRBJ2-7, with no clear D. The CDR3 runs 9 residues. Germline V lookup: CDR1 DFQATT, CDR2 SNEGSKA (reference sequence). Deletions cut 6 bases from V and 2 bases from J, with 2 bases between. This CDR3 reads CSAAYEQYF. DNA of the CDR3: TGCAGTGCCGCCTACGAGCAGTACTTC.

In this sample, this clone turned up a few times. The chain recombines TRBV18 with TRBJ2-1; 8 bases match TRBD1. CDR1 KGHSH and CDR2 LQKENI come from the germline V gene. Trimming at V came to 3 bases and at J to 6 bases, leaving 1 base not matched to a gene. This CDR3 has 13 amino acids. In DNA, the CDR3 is TGTGCCAGCTCACCGCAGGGGGCCAATGAGCAGTTCTTC. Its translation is CASSPQGANEQFF.

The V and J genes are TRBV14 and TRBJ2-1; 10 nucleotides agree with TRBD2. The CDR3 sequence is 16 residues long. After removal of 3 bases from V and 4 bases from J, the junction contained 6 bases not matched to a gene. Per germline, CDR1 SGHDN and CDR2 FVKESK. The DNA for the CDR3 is TGTGCCAGCAGCCAGCTAGCGGGAGTGCAGTACAATGAGCAGTTCTTC. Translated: CASSQLAGVQYNEQFF.

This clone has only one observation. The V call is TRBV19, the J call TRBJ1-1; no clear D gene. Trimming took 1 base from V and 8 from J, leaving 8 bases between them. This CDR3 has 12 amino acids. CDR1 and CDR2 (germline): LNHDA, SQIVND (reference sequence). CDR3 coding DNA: TGTGCCAGTAGTATAGGGCGGAAAGAAGCTTTCTTT. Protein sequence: CASSIGRKEAFF.

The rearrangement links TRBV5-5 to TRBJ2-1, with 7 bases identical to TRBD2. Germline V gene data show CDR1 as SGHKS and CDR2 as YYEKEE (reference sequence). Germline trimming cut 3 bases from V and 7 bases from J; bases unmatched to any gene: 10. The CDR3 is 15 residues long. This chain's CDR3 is CASSSPGSGGNEQFF. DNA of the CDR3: TGTGCCAGCAGCTCCCCCGGTTCCGGGGGGAATGAGCAGTTCTTC.

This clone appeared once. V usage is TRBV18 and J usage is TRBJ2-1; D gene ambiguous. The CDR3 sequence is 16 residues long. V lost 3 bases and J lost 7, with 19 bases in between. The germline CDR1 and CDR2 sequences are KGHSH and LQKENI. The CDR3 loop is CASSPEYISERNEQFF. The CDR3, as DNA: TGTGCCAGCTCACCGGAGTATATTTCGGAAAGGAATGAGCAGTTCTTC.

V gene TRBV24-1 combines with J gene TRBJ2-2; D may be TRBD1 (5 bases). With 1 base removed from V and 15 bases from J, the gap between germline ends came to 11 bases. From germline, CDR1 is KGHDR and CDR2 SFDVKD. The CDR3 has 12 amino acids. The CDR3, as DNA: TGTGCCACCAGTGATTTTAGGGGTGTGGTGTTTTTT. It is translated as CATSDFRGVVFF.

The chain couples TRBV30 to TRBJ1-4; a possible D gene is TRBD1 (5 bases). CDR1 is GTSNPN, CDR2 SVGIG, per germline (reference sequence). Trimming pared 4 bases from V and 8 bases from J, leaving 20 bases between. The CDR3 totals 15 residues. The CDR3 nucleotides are TGTGCCTGGAATCCGACAGATTTGGTCGGCGAAAAACTGTTTTTT. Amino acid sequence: CAWNPTDLVGEKLFF.

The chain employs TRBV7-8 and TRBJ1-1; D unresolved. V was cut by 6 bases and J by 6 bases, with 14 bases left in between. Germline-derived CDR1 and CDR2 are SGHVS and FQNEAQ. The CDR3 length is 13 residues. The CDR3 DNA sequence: TGTGCCAGCAGTTTTGGCGGAGGGCCTGAAGCTTTCTTT. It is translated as CASSFGGGPEAFF.

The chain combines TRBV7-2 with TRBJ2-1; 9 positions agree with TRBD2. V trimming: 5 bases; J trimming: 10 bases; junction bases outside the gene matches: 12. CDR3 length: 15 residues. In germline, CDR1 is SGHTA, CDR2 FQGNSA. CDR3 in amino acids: CASSAWTGREGEQFF. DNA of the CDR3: TGTGCCAGCAGCGCATGGACGGGGCGGGAGGGCGAGCAGTTCTTC.

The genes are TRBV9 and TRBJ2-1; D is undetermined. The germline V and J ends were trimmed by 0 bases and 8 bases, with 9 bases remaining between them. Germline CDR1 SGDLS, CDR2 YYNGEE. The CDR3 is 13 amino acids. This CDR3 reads CASSVGGLDEQFF. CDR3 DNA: TGTGCCAGCAGCGTAGGTGGCCTCGATGAGCAGTTCTTC.

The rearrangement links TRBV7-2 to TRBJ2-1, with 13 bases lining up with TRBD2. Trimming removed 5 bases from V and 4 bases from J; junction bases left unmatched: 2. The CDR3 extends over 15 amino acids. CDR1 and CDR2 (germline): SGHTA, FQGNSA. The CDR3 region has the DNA TGTGCCAGCAGCGCGACTAGCGGGGGGTACAATGAGCAGTTCTTC. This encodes CASSATSGGYNEQFF.